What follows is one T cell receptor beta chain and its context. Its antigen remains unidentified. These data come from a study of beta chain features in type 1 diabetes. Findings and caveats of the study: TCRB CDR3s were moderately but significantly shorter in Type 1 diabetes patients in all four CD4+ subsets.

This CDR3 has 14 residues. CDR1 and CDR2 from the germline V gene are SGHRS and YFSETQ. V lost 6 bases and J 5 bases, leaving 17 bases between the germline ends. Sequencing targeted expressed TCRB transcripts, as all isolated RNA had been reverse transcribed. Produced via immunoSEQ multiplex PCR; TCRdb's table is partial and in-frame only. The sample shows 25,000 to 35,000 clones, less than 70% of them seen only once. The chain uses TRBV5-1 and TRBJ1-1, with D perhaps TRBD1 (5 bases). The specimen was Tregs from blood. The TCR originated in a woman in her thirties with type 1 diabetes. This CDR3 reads CASNTQGGGTEAFF. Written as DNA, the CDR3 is TGCGCCAGCAACACCCAAGGCGGGGGAACTGAAGCTTTCTTT.